This record looks at one TCR delta chain sequence and its context. This clone counts as large (0.1 to 1%). This receptor's antigen is unknown. No base quality values were provided; no much bigger clone lies one nucleotide off. This sample stems from a study of gammadelta T cells in human blood (dated by TCRdb to about 2020). On the study overall, not on this receptor specifically: In the study, polyclonal expansion of innate gamma-delta T cells immediately after birth was reported to appear to be driven by microbial exposure.

Libraries were built with RT-PCR. Data came from an Illumina MiSeq. Identical DNA sequences were merged into single rows after TCRdb reprocessed the public reads with CATT. Within this sample are approximately 610 delta-chain clones, with roughly an eighth of them counted one time only. Approximately 23% of the sample is held by the ten biggest clonotypes. CDR1 and CDR2 (TSWWSYY, QGS) derive from the germline V gene. Cut back by 0 bases and 0 bases, the V and J ends lie 29 bases apart. The CDR3 spans 22 residues, from the cysteine through the phenylalanine. Left in the record is the CDR3 DNA by itself, 66 bases read in frame from the first base.

This receptor chain uses TRDV1 and TRDJ1, with TRDD3 tentatively as D gene (7 bases match). This TCR was recovered from a human donor. The sequencing sample was made of non-Vgamma9Vdelta2 gamma-delta T cells from adult blood. The DNA sequence is as follows: TGTGCTCTTGGGGAACTGTACTCCTACGACTGGCTGGGGGTAATGTACACCGATAAACTCATCTTT. This sequence encodes CALGELYSYDWLGVMYTDKLIF.